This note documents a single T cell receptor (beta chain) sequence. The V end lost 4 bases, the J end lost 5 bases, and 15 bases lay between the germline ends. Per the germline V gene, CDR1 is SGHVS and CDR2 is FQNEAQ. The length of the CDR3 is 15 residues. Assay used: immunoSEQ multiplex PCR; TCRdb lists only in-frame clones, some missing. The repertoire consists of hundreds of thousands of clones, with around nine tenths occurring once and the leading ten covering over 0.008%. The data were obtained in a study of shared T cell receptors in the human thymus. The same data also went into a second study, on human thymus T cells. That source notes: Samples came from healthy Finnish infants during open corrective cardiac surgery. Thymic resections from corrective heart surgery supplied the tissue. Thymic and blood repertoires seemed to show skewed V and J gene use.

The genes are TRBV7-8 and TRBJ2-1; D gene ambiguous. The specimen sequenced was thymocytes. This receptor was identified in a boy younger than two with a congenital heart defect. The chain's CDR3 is CASSSERRSNNEQFF. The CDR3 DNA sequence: TGTGCCAGCAGCTCGGAGAGGCGGAGTAACAATGAGCAGTTCTTC.